Described below is a single T cell receptor beta chain sequence and its context. This sample is part of a study of blood T cell repertoires in COVID-19. Background on the study: Nucleic acid was either cDNA or gDNA, and it came from T cells, B-cell-depleted T cells, or PBMCs.

Assay used: immunoSEQ multiplex PCR; TCRdb lists only in-frame clones, some missing. The data show 40,000 to 50,000 clones, with about nine tenths seen just once and around 0.4% held by the top ten. This CDR3 is built from 16 residues. V shed 4 bases, J shed 3 bases, and the junction held 4 bases outside the gene matches. Looked up from germline, CDR1 is SGHNT and CDR2 is YYREEE (reference sequence). The sequence was collected from a human donor in a cohort sampled during active COVID-19. The V call is TRBV5-4, the J call TRBJ2-6, with 10 positions matching TRBD1. Source material: peripheral blood. CDR3 sequence reads: CASSTTGGYGANVLTF. The CDR3 nucleotides read TGTGCCAGCAGCACGACAGGGGGCTATGGGGCCAACGTCCTGACTTTC.